The 15 T cell receptor beta chains below come from one sample, sequenced in a study of shared clonotypes between healthy human individuals. Method: immunoSEQ multiplex PCR; TCRdb's copy keeps in-frame clones and lacks some. This table holds about 2.1 million clones, about 93% found once. CD8 cells regarded as naive lacked CD45RO, were positively chosen for CCR7, and omitted terminally differentiated effector memory CD45RA+ cells. The sequencing sample was made of naive CD8+ T cells from PBMCs. The receptors derive from a man younger than 35 in good health. Some clones in this sample may be carry-over from other donors' samples.

The chain recombines TRBV29-1 with TRBJ2-1; D may be TRBD1 (6 bases). This CDR3 has 13 amino acids. V dropped 3 bases and J dropped 4 bases, with 10 bases sitting between them. Germline CDR1 and CDR2: SQVTM and ANQGSEA. The CDR3 nucleotides read TGCAGCGTTGACCAGGGGTCATACAATGAGCAGTTCTTC. Amino acids: CSVDQGSYNEQFF.

The DNA of the CDR3 is TGCAGCGTTGAAGCGGGACAGGGGGACGAGCAGTACTTC. Its protein is CSVEAGQGDEQYF. The chain recombines TRBV29-1 with TRBJ2-7; TRBD1 aligns across 11 bases. The CDR3 covers 13 residues. Trimming took 1 base from V and 5 from J; bases not matched to a gene: 1. Germline loops: CDR1 SQVTM, CDR2 ANQGSEA.

The chain uses TRBV15 and TRBJ2-5; 9 nucleotides match TRBD1. Germline values: CDR1 LNHNV, CDR2 YYDKDF (reference sequence). This CDR3 has 16 residues. Trimming removed 0 bases from V and 5 bases from J; junction bases left unmatched: 7. The CDR3 DNA is TGTGCCACCAGCAGAGATGATGGGACAGGGTTTGAGACCCAGTACTTC. Its translation: CATSRDDGTGFETQYF.

This clone has just one count. V and J are TRBV7-6 and TRBJ2-1, with 12 bases matching TRBD2. Trimming removed 3 bases from V and 5 bases from J; junction bases left unmatched: 2. CDR1 SGHVS and CDR2 FNYEAQ come from the germline V gene. The CDR3 extends over 15 amino acids. In nucleotides, the CDR3 is TGTGCCAGCAGCTTCAGACTAGCGGGGGACAATGAGCAGTTCTTC. It translates to CASSFRLAGDNEQFF.

For the CDR3, the DNA is TGTGCCAGCAGCCAAGGGGGCCGCGAGACCCAGTACTTC. Translation: CASSQGGRETQYF. This chain links TRBV5-6 with TRBJ2-5; 7 positions agree with TRBD1. V trimming: 4 bases; J trimming: 5 bases; junction bases outside the gene matches: 5. The CDR3 sequence is 13 residues long. Germline V gene sequence: CDR1 SGHDT, CDR2 YYEEEE.

V is TRBV29-1 and J is TRBJ2-7; D is perhaps TRBD1 (6 bases). The CDR3 sequence is 13 residues long. Trimming left V 2 bases short and J 3 bases short, with 11 bases between. From germline, CDR1 is SQVTM and CDR2 ANQGSEA. CDR3 coding DNA: TGCAGCGTTGAACTGGGACATAACTACGAGCAGTACTTC. It encodes CSVELGHNYEQYF.

The chain uses TRBV4-1 and TRBJ1-4, with 9 nucleotides matching TRBD1. Trimming removed 0 bases from V and 6 bases from J; junction bases left unmatched: 5. The CDR3 has 16 residues. Looked up from germline, CDR1 is MGHRA and CDR2 is YSYEKL. In DNA form, the CDR3 reads TGCGCCAGCAGCCAAGAGCGAGGGACAGGGTATGAAAAACTGTTTTTT. Translating it yields CASSQERGTGYEKLFF.

As regards this clone: The sample contains more than one DNA sequence encoding this CDR3. The chain links TRBV5-1 to TRBJ2-1, with 10 bases matching TRBD1. Unmatched junction bases numbered 4, after V lost 4 bases and J lost 3 bases. The germline CDR1 and CDR2 sequences are SGHRS and YFSETQ. CDR3 size: 15 residues. The CDR3 sequence is CASSPGTGVYNEQFF. The CDR3 bases are TGCGCCAGCAGCCCTGGGACAGGGGTCTACAATGAGCAGTTCTTC.

This rearrangement joins TRBV2 to TRBJ2-7, with D unresolved. The CDR3 sequence is 13 residues long. V lost 1 base to trimming and J lost 2 bases, with 6 bases between them. The germline CDR1 and CDR2 sequences are SNHLY and FYNNEI. Written as DNA, the CDR3 is TGTGCCAGCAGTGAAGTTACTACCTACGAGCAGTACTTC. This sequence encodes CASSEVTTYEQYF.

This sequence joins TRBV6-6 and TRBJ2-1; 14 bases are a match to TRBD2. The V and J ends lost 6 bases and 8 bases, in that order; junction bases with no gene match: 9. Per the germline V gene, CDR1 is MNHNY and CDR2 is SVGAGI (reference sequence). The length of the CDR3 is 16 residues. The CDR3 loop is CASRALGTSGSYEQFF. CDR3 DNA sequence: TGTGCCAGCAGGGCACTGGGGACTAGCGGGAGCTATGAGCAGTTCTTC.

This chain connects TRBV7-6 to TRBJ2-3; TRBD2 aligns across 10 bases. The CDR3 has 15 residues. Germline V lookup: CDR1 SGHVS, CDR2 FNYEAQ. J gave up 4 bases and V 2 bases, and 3 bases lay outside the gene matches. CDR3 sequence reads: CASSLSLAGADTQYF. CDR3 coding DNA: TGTGCCAGCAGCTTAAGCCTAGCGGGAGCAGATACGCAGTATTTT. Full variable domain (outside the CDR3, taken from reference TRBV7-6 and TRBJ2-3): GAGVSQSPRYKVTKRGQDVALRCDPISGHVSLYWYRQALGQGPEFLTYFNYEAQQDKSGLPNDRFSAERPEGSISTLTIQRTEQRDSAMYRCASSLSLAGADTQYFGPGTRLTVL.

The gene calls are TRBV7-9 and TRBJ1-2, with D unresolved. V dropped 6 bases and J dropped 4 bases, with 18 bases sitting between them. From germline, CDR1 is SEHNR and CDR2 FQNEAQ (reference sequence). This CDR3 has 15 amino acids. CDR3: CASRLPDNGPYGYTF. The CDR3 bases are TGTGCCAGCAGGCTGCCAGACAATGGACCCTATGGCTACACCTTC.

The rearrangement uses TRBV6-5 and TRBJ2-2, with 8 bases aligning to TRBD2. The V segment lost 6 bases and the J segment 4 bases; nucleotides outside the gene matches: 4. The V gene's germline CDR1 is MNHEY and CDR2 SVGAGI. The CDR3 is 14 residues long. CDR3 loop: CASRGSGTTGELFF. The CDR3, as DNA: TGTGCCAGCAGAGGTAGCGGGACCACCGGGGAGCTGTTTTTT.

There are a few counts of this clone. This chain connects TRBV18 to TRBJ1-1, with D possibly being TRBD1 (5 bases). Per the germline V gene, CDR1 is KGHSH and CDR2 is LQKENI. The CDR3 is 14 amino acids. V was pared by 0 bases and J by 6 bases, with 11 bases between. The CDR3 region is CASSPPGARAEAFF. The CDR3 coding sequence is TGTGCCAGCTCACCACCAGGGGCTCGGGCTGAAGCTTTCTTT.

This clone was observed once. The chain recombines TRBV15 with TRBJ2-5; a weak D match, TRBD1 (5 bases). V gave up 6 bases and J gave up 0 bases, with 14 bases separating them. CDR1 and CDR2 from the germline V gene are LNHNV and YYDKDF (reference sequence). This CDR3 contains 15 residues. The CDR3 loop is CATSNRWTNQETQYF. The CDR3 DNA sequence: TGTGCCACCAGTAACAGGTGGACCAACCAAGAGACCCAGTACTTC.